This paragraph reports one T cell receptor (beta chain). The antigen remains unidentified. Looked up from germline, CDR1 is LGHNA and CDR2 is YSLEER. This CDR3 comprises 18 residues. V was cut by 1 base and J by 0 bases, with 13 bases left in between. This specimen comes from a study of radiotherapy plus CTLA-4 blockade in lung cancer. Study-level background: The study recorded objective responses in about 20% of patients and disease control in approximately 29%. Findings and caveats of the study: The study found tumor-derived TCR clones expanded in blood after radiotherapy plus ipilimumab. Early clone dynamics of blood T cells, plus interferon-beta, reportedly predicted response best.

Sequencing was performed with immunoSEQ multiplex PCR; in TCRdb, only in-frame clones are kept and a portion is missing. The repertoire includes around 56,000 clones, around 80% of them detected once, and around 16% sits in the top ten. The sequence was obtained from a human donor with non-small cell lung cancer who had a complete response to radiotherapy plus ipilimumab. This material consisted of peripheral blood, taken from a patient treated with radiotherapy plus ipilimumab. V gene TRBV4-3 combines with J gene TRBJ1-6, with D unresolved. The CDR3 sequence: CASSQVGGYSSYNSPLHF. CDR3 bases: TGCGCCAGCAGCCAAGTCGGCGGGTATAGCTCCTATAATTCACCCCTCCACTTT.